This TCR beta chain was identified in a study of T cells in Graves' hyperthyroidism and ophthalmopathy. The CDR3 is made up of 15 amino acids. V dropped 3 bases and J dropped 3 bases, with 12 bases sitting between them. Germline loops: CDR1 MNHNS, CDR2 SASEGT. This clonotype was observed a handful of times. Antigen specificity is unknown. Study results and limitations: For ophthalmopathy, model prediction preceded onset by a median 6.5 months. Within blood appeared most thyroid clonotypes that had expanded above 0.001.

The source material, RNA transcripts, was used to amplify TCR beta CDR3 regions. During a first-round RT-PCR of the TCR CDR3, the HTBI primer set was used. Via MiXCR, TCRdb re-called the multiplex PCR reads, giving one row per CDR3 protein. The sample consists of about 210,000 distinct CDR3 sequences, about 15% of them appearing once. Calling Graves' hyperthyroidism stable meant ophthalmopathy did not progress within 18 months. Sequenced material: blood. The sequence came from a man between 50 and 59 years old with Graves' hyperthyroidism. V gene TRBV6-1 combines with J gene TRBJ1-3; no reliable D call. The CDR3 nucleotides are TGTGCCAGCAGTGAGGAAGCTGATATTGGAAACACCATATATTTT. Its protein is CASSEEADIGNTIYF.